This T cell receptor (beta chain) came from a study of blood T cell repertoires in COVID-19. Turning to the study itself: Collection of acute and convalescent COVID-19 samples took place in the United States, Italy and Spain. PBMCs, B-cell-depleted T cells, or T cells provided the cDNA or gDNA that made up the material.

As processed by the authors: From reference gene primer amplification, estimates of nucleated cell counts were derived. Profiled with immunoSEQ multiplex PCR; TCRdb holds only in-frame clones, not every one. That table gives V, J and clone size, and the DNA gave D and trimming. The table shows about 76,000 clones, with 75% to 85% occurring only once. Germline V lookup: CDR1 SNHLY, CDR2 FYNNEI. V lost 6 bases to trimming and J lost 0 bases, with 6 bases between them. The CDR3 sequence is 13 residues long. Material: peripheral blood. This clonotype was sampled from a man of 80 years or more with acute or convalescent COVID-19. This chain links TRBV2 with TRBJ1-3; D ambiguous. CDR3 amino acids: CASRRASGNTIYF. The DNA for the CDR3 is TGTGCCAGCAGACGAGCCTCTGGAAACACCATATATTTT.